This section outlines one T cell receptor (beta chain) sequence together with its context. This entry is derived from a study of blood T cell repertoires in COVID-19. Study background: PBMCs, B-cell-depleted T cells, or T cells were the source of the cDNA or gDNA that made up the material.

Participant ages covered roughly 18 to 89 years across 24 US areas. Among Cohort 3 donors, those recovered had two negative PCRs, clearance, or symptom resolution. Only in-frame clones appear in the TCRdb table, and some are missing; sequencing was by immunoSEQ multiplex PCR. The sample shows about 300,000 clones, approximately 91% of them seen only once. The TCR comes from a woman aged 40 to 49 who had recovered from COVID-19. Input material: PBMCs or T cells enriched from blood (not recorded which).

The CDR3 DNA follows: TGCGCCAGCAGCCAACAATCTTCCGGGACTAGCGGGCGGCATACGCAGTATTTT. Amino acid sequence: CASSQQSSGTSGRHTQYF. The V call is TRBV5-1, the J call TRBJ2-3; 12 bases line up with TRBD2. The CDR3 is made up of 18 amino acids. Germline CDR1 SGHRS, CDR2 YFSETQ. Germline trimming cut 4 bases from V and 7 bases from J; bases unmatched to any gene: 16.